A single sample gave rise to the 27 T cell receptor beta chains below, sequenced in a study of blood T cell repertoires in COVID-19. Sequenced by immunoSEQ multiplex PCR; TCRdb stores in-frame clones only, minus some. The sample lists roughly 330,000 clones, around 87% occurring once. The sequencing sample was made of PBMCs or T cells enriched from blood (not recorded which). These TCRs come from a woman in her 30s who had recovered from COVID-19.

The J gene is TRBJ2-3, the V gene TRBV7-9; 7 bases fit TRBD2. V gave up 8 bases and J gave up 2 bases; unmatched junction bases: 10. Per germline, CDR1 SEHNR and CDR2 FQNEAQ (reference sequence). The CDR3 consists of 15 residues. The CDR3 bases are TGTGCCAGCCACCGCTGGGGGGGGTCCACAGATACGCAGTATTTT. Amino acids: CASHRWGGSTDTQYF.

The chain recombines TRBV12-3 or TRBV12-4 with TRBJ2-5, with 7 positions matching TRBD1. The CDR3 totals 13 residues. J lost 5 bases, V lost 5 bases, and 5 bases had no gene match. CDR3: CASSLTGHETQYF. CDR3 coding DNA: TGTGCCAGCAGTCTGACAGGGCACGAGACCCAGTACTTC.

The chain joins TRBV2 to TRBJ1-5; 7 bases fit TRBD1. This CDR3 spans 13 amino acids. CDR1 is SNHLY, CDR2 FYNNEI, per germline. The J segment lost 5 bases and the V segment lost 4 bases, leaving 2 bases of the junction unmatched. Here the CDR3 reads CASSGRGDQPQHF. DNA for the CDR3: TGTGCCAGCAGTGGCAGGGGGGATCAGCCCCAGCATTTT.

The CDR3: CASNLDSWTGNQPQHF. Written as DNA, the CDR3 is TGTGCCAGCAACTTGGACAGTTGGACGGGCAATCAGCCCCAGCATTTT. J is TRBJ1-5 and V is TRBV2; maybe TRBD1 (6 bases). V was cut by 7 bases and J by 2 bases, with 18 bases left in between. Germline loops: CDR1 SNHLY, CDR2 FYNNEI. The CDR3 length is 16 residues. The full variable domain, in which reference TRBV2 and TRBJ1-5 provide the parts outside the CDR3, is EPEVTQTPSHQVTQMGQEVILRCVPISNHLYFYWYRQILGQKVEFLVSFYNNEISEKSEIFDDQFSVERPDGSNFTLKIRSTKLEDSAMYFCASNLDSWTGNQPQHFGDGTRLSIL.

This chain uses TRBV5-1 with TRBJ1-3, with 8 bases matching TRBD1. Germline V gene lookup returns CDR1 SGHRS and CDR2 YFSETQ. V shed 4 bases and J 4 bases; nucleotides not matched to a gene: 7. This CDR3 contains 15 residues. CDR3 residues: CASSRDGQGGNTIYF. In nucleotides, the CDR3 is TGCGCCAGCAGCAGAGACGGACAGGGAGGAAACACCATATATTTT.

The chain employs TRBV3-1 (or the pseudogene TRBV3-2) and TRBJ1-1; 9 bases align to TRBD1. CDR1 is LGHDT, CDR2 YNNKEL, per germline (reference sequence). Trimming cost V 4 bases and J 2 bases; bases outside gene matches: 5. The CDR3 consists of 15 residues. The CDR3 DNA sequence: TGTGCCAGCAGCCCCCTAACAGGGGGCAACACTGAAGCTTTCTTT. Protein product: CASSPLTGGNTEAFF.

The chain is built from TRBV3-1 (or the pseudogene TRBV3-2) and TRBJ2-5, with D unresolved. The germline V and J ends were trimmed by 1 base and 0 bases, with 12 bases remaining between them. Per germline, CDR1 LGHDT and CDR2 YNNKEL (reference sequence). The CDR3 consists of 16 residues. The DNA of the CDR3 is TGTGCCAGCAGCCAAGCTTCTACTGTTCACCAAGAGACCCAGTACTTC. Its protein is CASSQASTVHQETQYF.

This chain joins TRBV28 and TRBJ2-1, with D perhaps matching TRBD2 (7 bases). Trimming removed 3 bases from V and 4 bases from J, with 16 bases in between. The CDR3 has 16 amino acids. Germline CDR1 reads MDHEN; CDR2 reads SYDVKM. CDR3 region: CASSLGGLAEYNEQFF. CDR3 nucleotides: TGTGCCAGCAGTTTGGGGGGGCTAGCGGAATACAATGAGCAGTTCTTC.

This clone was picked up one time. J is TRBJ2-2 and V is TRBV5-1, with D possibly matching TRBD2 (5 bases). V was pared by 0 bases and J by 4 bases, with 13 bases between. In germline, CDR1 is SGHRS, CDR2 YFSETQ. The CDR3 covers 16 residues. CDR3 region: CASSLGGAGSTGELFF. The CDR3 nucleotides are TGCGCCAGCAGCTTGGGGGGAGCAGGCAGCACCGGGGAGCTGTTTTTT. Combining the CDR3 with reference TRBV5-1 and TRBJ2-2 gives the whole variable domain KAGVTQTPRYLIKTRGQQVTLSCSPISGHRSVSWYQQTPGQGLQFLFEYFSETQRNKGNFPGRFSGRQFSNSRSEMNVSTLELGDSALYLCASSLGGAGSTGELFFGEGSRLTVL.

This rearrangement joins TRBV5-4 to TRBJ2-1; the match to TRBD2 covers 10 bases. Germline V gene lookup returns CDR1 SGHNT and CDR2 YYREEE (reference sequence). V was clipped by 0 bases and J by 0 bases; unmatched bases: 12. CDR3 size: 20 residues. This CDR3 reads CASSLVRASGGYSSYNEQFF. CDR3 nucleotides: TGTGCCAGCAGCTTGGTAAGGGCTAGCGGGGGCTATAGCTCCTACAATGAGCAGTTCTTC.

The chain employs TRBV5-1 and TRBJ1-1; possible D gene TRBD1, 6 bases. The CDR3 covers 14 residues. Per germline, CDR1 SGHRS and CDR2 YFSETQ. Trimming left V 3 bases short and J 6 bases short, with 15 bases between. As DNA, the CDR3 is TGCGCCAGCAGCTCGAACAGGGCAGGCGCTGAAGCTTTCTTT. Its translation: CASSSNRAGAEAFF.

This clone has just one count. This chain links TRBV4-2 with TRBJ1-3, with TRBD1 identical over 7 bases. The V and J ends lost 3 bases and 0 bases, in that order; junction bases with no gene match: 5. The CDR3 has 16 residues. Germline V gives CDR1 LGHNA, CDR2 YNFKEQ. The CDR3 here is CASSQEGQSSGNTIYF. CDR3 DNA sequence: TGTGCCAGCAGCCAGGAGGGACAGAGCTCTGGAAACACCATATATTTT.

V is TRBV6-2 or TRBV6-3 and J is TRBJ1-6; tentative D call: TRBD1 (6 bases). V was shortened by 2 bases and J by 6 bases, with 11 bases between the two germline ends. The V gene's germline CDR1 is MNHEY and CDR2 SVGEGT. The CDR3 sequence is 15 residues long. The CDR3 DNA follows: TGTGCCAGCAGTTACCTGGGAGGGGGTAATTCACCCCTCCACTTT. It encodes CASSYLGGGNSPLHF.

This clone was seen a handful of times. The chain is built from TRBV30 and TRBJ2-5; 8 bases are a match to TRBD1. The CDR3 has 11 amino acids. Trimming removed 4 bases from V and 5 bases from J; junction bases left unmatched: 0. Germline V gene sequence: CDR1 GTSNPN, CDR2 SVGIG (reference sequence). The CDR3 region is CAWTGGETQYF. The CDR3 DNA sequence: TGTGCCTGGACAGGGGGCGAGACCCAGTACTTC.

The V call is TRBV5-4, the J call TRBJ2-3, with 9 bases matching TRBD2. CDR3 length equals 17 residues. Germline loops: CDR1 SGHNT, CDR2 YYREEE (reference sequence). The V gene end was trimmed by 5 bases and the J gene end by 3 bases; junction bases not matched to a gene: 13. CDR3 in amino acids: CASSPSGASGVTDTQYF. The CDR3 DNA reads TGTGCCAGCAGTCCTTCCGGCGCTAGCGGGGTGACAGATACGCAGTATTTT.

The V gene is TRBV18, the J gene TRBJ1-1; 11 bases agree with TRBD1. J gave up 6 bases and V 4 bases, and 7 bases lay outside the gene matches. Germline assignment: CDR1 KGHSH and CDR2 LQKENI. The CDR3 covers 15 residues. The CDR3 sequence is CASSLRDRGDPEAFF. The CDR3 DNA reads TGTGCCAGCTCACTTCGGGACAGGGGGGACCCTGAAGCTTTCTTT.

The chain joins TRBV10-3 to TRBJ1-3; D is uncertain. The CDR3 consists of 11 residues. Germline V gene lookup returns CDR1 ENHRY and CDR2 SYGVKD. V lost 7 bases and J 1 base, leaving 2 bases between the germline ends. CDR3 DNA: TGTGCCATCATATCTGGAAACACCATATATTTT. This codes for CAIISGNTIYF.

The chain couples TRBV25-1 to TRBJ1-2, with a weak D call TRBD1 (5 bases). Germline-derived CDR1 and CDR2 are MGHDK and SYGVNS. This CDR3 is 16 amino acids long. Trimming cost V 6 bases and J 2 bases, with 19 bases left between them. CDR3 nucleotide sequence: TGTGCCAGCAGGCCGACAGCTACTTTTTTAAACTATGGCTACACCTTC. Its protein is CASRPTATFLNYGYTF.

The chain recombines TRBV9 with TRBJ1-5; no definite D call. Germline V lookup: CDR1 SGDLS, CDR2 YYNGEE. This CDR3 region has 13 residues. V was clipped by 0 bases and J by 10 bases, with 11 bases between them. In DNA, the CDR3 is TGTGCCAGCAGCGTAGAAGAGTCGGGACCCCAGCATTTT. Amino acids: CASSVEESGPQHF.

The V call is TRBV6-5, the J call TRBJ2-7; 8 bases fit TRBD2. Germline trimming cut 7 bases from V and 0 bases from J; bases unmatched to any gene: 8. Germline V gene data show CDR1 as MNHEY and CDR2 as SVGAGI. The CDR3 is 15 residues long. CDR3 protein: CASKPRGVSSYEQYF. In DNA, the CDR3 is TGTGCCAGCAAGCCGCGGGGGGTCAGCTCCTACGAGCAGTACTTC.

This clone was counted at least ten times. The chain has TRBV4-3 and TRBJ2-2, with TRBD2 as a possible D gene (6 bases). From germline, CDR1 is LGHNA and CDR2 YSLEER. The CDR3 contains 16 residues. V dropped 0 bases and J dropped 7 bases, with 15 bases sitting between them. The CDR3 sequence: CASSQDMGLANGELFF. The CDR3 coding sequence is TGCGCCAGCAGCCAAGATATGGGTCTAGCGAACGGGGAGCTGTTTTTT.

The V and J genes are TRBV5-1 and TRBJ1-3; D gene unclear. Trimming shortened V by 2 bases and J by 0 bases, and 12 bases separated the two germline ends. From germline, CDR1 is SGHRS and CDR2 YFSETQ. This CDR3 is built from 16 residues. The CDR3 nucleotides read TGCGCCAGCAGCTTTCAGGATCCCAGCTCTGGAAACACCATATATTTT. Protein product: CASSFQDPSSGNTIYF.

The rearrangement uses TRBV18 and TRBJ1-6; D remains unclear. Trimming took 6 bases from V and 10 from J, leaving 22 bases between them. This CDR3 is 16 amino acids long. CDR1 is KGHSH, CDR2 LQKENI, per germline. DNA for the CDR3: TGTGCCAGCTCGGGCGGTGTATGGCCGACGGGGTCACCCCTCCACTTT. This codes for CASSGGVWPTGSPLHF.

The chain uses TRBV25-1 and TRBJ1-3; maybe TRBD1 (5 bases). V lost 0 bases and J 2 bases, leaving 11 bases between the germline ends. This CDR3 region has 16 residues. Germline values: CDR1 MGHDK, CDR2 SYGVNS. The CDR3 here is CASSEYGALAGNTIYF. Here the CDR3 DNA reads TGTGCCAGCAGTGAATATGGGGCGCTGGCTGGAAACACCATATATTTT.

The chain uses TRBV19 and TRBJ1-2, with 7 bases that match TRBD1. The CDR3 sequence is 14 residues long. The V and J ends lost 6 bases and 6 bases, in that order; junction bases with no gene match: 10. From germline, CDR1 is LNHDA and CDR2 SQIVND (reference sequence). CDR3 amino acids: CASRAGTAFHGYTF. The CDR3 coding sequence is TGTGCCAGTAGGGCCGGGACAGCCTTCCATGGCTACACCTTC. Together with reference TRBV19 and TRBJ1-2, the CDR3 gives the full variable domain: DGGITQSPKYLFRKEGQNVTLSCEQNLNHDAMYWYRQDPGQGLRLIYYSQIVNDFQKGDIAEGYSVSREKKESFPLTVTSAQKNPTAFYLCASRAGTAFHGYTFGSGTRLTVV.

As to this clone: In the same sample, other DNA sequences code for this CDR3. The chain combines TRBV7-2 with TRBJ1-1; D is undetermined. CDR3 length equals 13 residues. Between the trimmed V and J ends, which lost 3 bases and 1 base, there was a span of 6 bases. Germline V gene lookup returns CDR1 SGHTA and CDR2 FQGNSA. In nucleotides, the CDR3 is TGTGCCAGCAGCTTTACAGAGAACACTGAAGCTTTCTTT. Residues: CASSFTENTEAFF.

In this sample, this clone turned up a few times. The chain has TRBV6-6 and TRBJ2-2, with D tentatively TRBD1 (5 bases). There are 16 residues in the CDR3. Between the trimmed V and J ends, which lost 8 bases and 4 bases, there was a span of 20 bases. Germline-derived CDR1 and CDR2 are MNHNY and SVGAGI (reference sequence). CDR3 in amino acids: CASCRSLTVGTGELFF. The CDR3 DNA is TGTGCCAGCTGTCGATCGCTGACAGTTGGCACCGGGGAGCTGTTTTTT.